These 7 T cell receptor beta chains were all obtained from the same sample, sequenced in a study of T cell repertoires in cytomegalovirus infection. TCRdb called the reads again in MiXCR, with one record for every CDR3 protein. The sample lists 350,000 to 550,000 distinct CDR3 sequences; approximately 31% were seen once. Sample: PBMCs. The receptors stem from a human donor in good health (CMV status not recorded). Some clones in this sample may be carry-over from other donors' samples.

The chain carries TRBV7-3 and TRBJ2-5; a weak D match, TRBD2 (7 bases). The CDR3 is 15 amino acids. Deletions cut 2 bases from V and 5 bases from J, with 15 bases between. Germline lookup yields CDR1 SGHTA and CDR2 FQGTGA. The CDR3 here is CASSLGGGGRETQYF. The DNA of the CDR3 is TGTGCCAGCAGCTTAGGGGGGGGGGGCCGGGAGACCCAGTACTTC.

This clonotype showed up many times. The chain combines TRBV6-1 with TRBJ1-1; possible D gene TRBD1, 5 bases. The CDR3 length is 14 residues. CDR1 is MNHNS and CDR2 is SASEGT in the germline V gene. The germline V and J ends were trimmed by 6 bases and 3 bases, with 14 bases remaining between them. The CDR3 DNA is TGTGCCAGCAGGGCTAAGACAGCTTACACTGAAGCTTTCTTT. Its translation is CASRAKTAYTEAFF.

This clonotype has at least ten counts. V is TRBV7-2 and J is TRBJ1-6; TRBD1 agrees at 8 bases. The CDR3 contains 15 residues. Per the germline V gene, CDR1 is SGHTA and CDR2 is FQGNSA. J gave up 9 bases and V 6 bases, and 10 bases lay outside the gene matches. The CDR3 protein is CASRDGQGGSSPLHF. CDR3 DNA: TGTGCCAGCAGAGACGGACAGGGAGGGAGTTCACCCCTCCACTTT.

This rearrangement joins TRBV28 to TRBJ1-1, with D possibly TRBD1 on 6 matching bases. Germline-derived CDR1 and CDR2 are MDHEN and SYDVKM. The CDR3 has 14 residues. V lost 5 bases to trimming and J lost 1 base, with 11 bases between them. CDR3 bases: TGTGCCAGCAGTCTCACAGGGTCGAACACTGAAGCTTTCTTT. Its translation is CASSLTGSNTEAFF.

The chain recombines TRBV18 with TRBJ1-2, with D unresolved. The ends were cut back, 2 bases at V and 8 bases at J, with 18 bases in the middle. This CDR3 has 15 amino acids. Germline V gene sequence: CDR1 KGHSH, CDR2 LQKENI. CDR3 DNA sequence: TGTGCCAGCTCACCAAAAGGAACAGTGACCGCCGGCTACACCTTC. Encoded protein: CASSPKGTVTAGYTF.

The chain links TRBV2 to TRBJ2-3; tentative D call: TRBD2 (5 bases). V was trimmed by 2 bases and J by 1 base, leaving 13 bases between them. The CDR3 covers 16 residues. The germline V gene encodes CDR1 SNHLY and CDR2 FYNNEI. Here the CDR3 reads CASSERRGWGTDTQYF. The CDR3 coding sequence is TGTGCCAGCAGTGAAAGACGGGGATGGGGCACAGATACGCAGTATTTT.

The chain carries TRBV4-1 and TRBJ2-5; possibly TRBD1 for D (5 bases). Trimming cost V 6 bases and J 1 base, with 15 bases left between them. In germline, CDR1 is MGHRA, CDR2 YSYEKL. The CDR3 loop spans 15 amino acids. This chain's CDR3 is CASRPTESIQETQYF. CDR3 bases: TGCGCCAGCAGGCCGACAGAGAGTATCCAAGAGACCCAGTACTTC.